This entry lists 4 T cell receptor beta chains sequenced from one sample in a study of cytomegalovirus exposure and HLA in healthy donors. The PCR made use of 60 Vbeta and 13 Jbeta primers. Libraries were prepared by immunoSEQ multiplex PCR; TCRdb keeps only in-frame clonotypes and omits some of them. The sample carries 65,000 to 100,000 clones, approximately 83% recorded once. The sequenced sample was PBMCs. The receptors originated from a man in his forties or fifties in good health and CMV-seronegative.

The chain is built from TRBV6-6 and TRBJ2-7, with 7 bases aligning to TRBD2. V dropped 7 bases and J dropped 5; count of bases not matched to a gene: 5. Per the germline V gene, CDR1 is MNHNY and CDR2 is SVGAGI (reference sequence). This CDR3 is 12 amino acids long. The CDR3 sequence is CASTSREDEQYF. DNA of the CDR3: TGTGCCAGCACCTCCCGGGAGGACGAGCAGTACTTC.

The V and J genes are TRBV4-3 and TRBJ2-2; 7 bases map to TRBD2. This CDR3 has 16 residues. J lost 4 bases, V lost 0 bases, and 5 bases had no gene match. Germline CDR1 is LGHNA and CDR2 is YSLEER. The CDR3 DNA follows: TGCGCCAGCAGCCAAGATCGGTGGGGGGGCACCGGGGAGCTGTTTTTT. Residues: CASSQDRWGGTGELFF.

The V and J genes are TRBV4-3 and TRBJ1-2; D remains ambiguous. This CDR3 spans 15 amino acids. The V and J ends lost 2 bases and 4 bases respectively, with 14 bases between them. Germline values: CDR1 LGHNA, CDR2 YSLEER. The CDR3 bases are TGCGCCAGCAGCCAATATCAGGATAGAAGCTATGGCTACACCTTC. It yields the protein CASSQYQDRSYGYTF.

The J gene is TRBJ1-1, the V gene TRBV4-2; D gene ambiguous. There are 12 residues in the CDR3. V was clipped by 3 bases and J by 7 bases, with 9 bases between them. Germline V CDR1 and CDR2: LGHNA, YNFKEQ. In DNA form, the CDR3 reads TGTGCCAGCAGCCACGGGGTCGGTGAAGCTTTCTTT. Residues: CASSHGVGEAFF.